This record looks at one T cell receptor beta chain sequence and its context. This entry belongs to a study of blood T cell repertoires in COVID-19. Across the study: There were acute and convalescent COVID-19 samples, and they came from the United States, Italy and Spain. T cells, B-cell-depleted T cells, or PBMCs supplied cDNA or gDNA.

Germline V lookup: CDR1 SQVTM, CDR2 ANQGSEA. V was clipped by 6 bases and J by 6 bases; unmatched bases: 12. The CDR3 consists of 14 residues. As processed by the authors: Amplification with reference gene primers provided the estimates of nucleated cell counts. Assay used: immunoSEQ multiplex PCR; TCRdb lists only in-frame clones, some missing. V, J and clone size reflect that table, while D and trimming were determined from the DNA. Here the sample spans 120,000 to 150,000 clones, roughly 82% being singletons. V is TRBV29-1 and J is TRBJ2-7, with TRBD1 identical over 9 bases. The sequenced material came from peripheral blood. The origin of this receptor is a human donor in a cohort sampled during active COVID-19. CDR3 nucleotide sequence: TGCAGCGTGAATGAGGGACAGGGAGGACGCGAGCAGTACTTC. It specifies CSVNEGQGGREQYF.